These 9 T cell receptor beta chains came from one sample sequenced in a study of blood T cells in healthy people across ages. Primed by a sample-barcoded 5' primer and a J-beta primer mix, a second PCR proceeded for 7 to 11 cycles. TCRdb processed the 5' RACE reads anew with MiXCR; each CDR3 protein has one entry. This sample carries fewer than 1 million distinct CDR3 sequences, under 45% of them seen once, and the ten largest clones take nearly 20%. The sequencing sample was made of blood. The source of these receptors is a man between 60 and 70 years old in good health.

This clonotype was counted ten times or more. The V and J genes are TRBV27 and TRBJ2-1; D not certain. CDR3 length: 15 residues. Trimming took off 7 bases at V and 0 bases at J, with 13 bases between the two ends. In germline, CDR1 is MNHEY, CDR2 SMNVEV (reference sequence). The CDR3 reads CASKWGFSSYNEQFF. For the CDR3, the DNA is TGTGCCAGCAAGTGGGGATTTAGCTCCTACAATGAGCAGTTCTTC.

V is TRBV6-5 and J is TRBJ2-7, with D tentatively TRBD2 (6 bases). The CDR3 has 15 amino acids. With 4 bases removed from V and 7 bases from J, the gap between germline ends came to 20 bases. CDR1 and CDR2 (germline): MNHEY, SVGAGI. CDR3 DNA sequence: TGTGCCAGCAGTTTGGGGCAGGGAGGTTCGAATGAGCAGTACTTC. Translating it yields CASSLGQGGSNEQYF.

This chain connects TRBV6-2 or TRBV6-3 to TRBJ2-3; D gene ambiguous. In germline, CDR1 is MNHEY, CDR2 SVGEGT. There are 13 residues in the CDR3. V lost 6 bases and J lost 2, with 9 bases in between. This chain's CDR3 is CASSIHYTDTQYF. CDR3 sequence (DNA): TGTGCCAGCAGCATCCACTACACAGATACGCAGTATTTT.

This clonotype was counted between two and nine times. V gene TRBV14 combines with J gene TRBJ1-2; TRBD1 aligns across 9 bases. V lost 1 base, J lost 2 bases, and 5 bases stayed unmatched. CDR3 length: 16 residues. CDR1 is SGHDN and CDR2 is FVKESK in the germline V gene. The CDR3 reads CASSQVGGTGNYGYTF. In DNA, the CDR3 is TGTGCCAGCAGCCAAGTAGGCGGGACAGGGAACTATGGCTACACCTTC.

The rearrangement uses TRBV2 and TRBJ2-4; tentatively, D is TRBD1 or TRBD2 (5 bases each). The CDR3 consists of 14 residues. The germline CDR1 and CDR2 sequences are SNHLY and FYNNEI. V gave up 2 bases and J gave up 1 base, with 6 bases separating them. This CDR3 is CASSEWGAKNIQYF. The CDR3 DNA follows: TGTGCCAGCAGTGAATGGGGGGCCAAAAACATTCAGTACTTC.

The rearrangement uses TRBV24-1 and TRBJ2-1; D is undetermined. The V gene lost 6 bases and the J gene lost 12 bases, with 11 bases spanning the gap. CDR3 length: 11 amino acids. Germline-derived CDR1 and CDR2 are KGHDR and SFDVKD. The CDR3 is CATSSPDGQFF. DNA for the CDR3: TGTGCCACCAGTTCCCCAGACGGGCAGTTCTTC.

The chain couples TRBV7-9 to TRBJ2-3; weak D call: TRBD1 (7 bases). Trimming stripped 4 bases from V and 5 bases from J, with 19 bases between. The CDR3 is 16 residues long. Germline CDR1 and CDR2: SEHNR and FQNEAQ (reference sequence). CDR3 bases: TGTGCCAGCAGCTGGGGAGGCTTGAGGGGGCGAGATACGCAGTATTTT. It encodes CASSWGGLRGRDTQYF.

The chain uses TRBV5-6 and TRBJ1-4; D call uncertain. Germline CDR1 reads SGHDT; CDR2 reads YYEEEE. V lost 4 bases and J 7 bases, leaving 23 bases between the germline ends. The CDR3 totals 17 residues. In DNA, the CDR3 is TGTGCCAGCAGCCCAGATAAGGGATCCCTGCCCTCTGAAAAACTGTTTTTT. It yields the protein CASSPDKGSLPSEKLFF. The full variable domain, its missing parts supplied by reference TRBV5-6 and TRBJ1-4, is DAGVTQSPTHLIKTRGQQVTLRCSPKSGHDTVSWYQQALGQGPQFIFQYYEEEERQRGNFPDRFSGHQFPNYSSELNVNALLLGDSALYLCASSPDKGSLPSEKLFFGSGTQLSVL.

This chain connects TRBV20-1 to TRBJ2-5; TRBD1 agrees at 8 bases. J was trimmed by 2 bases and V by 6 bases; bases with no gene match: 11. The germline V gene encodes CDR1 DFQATT and CDR2 SNEGSKA (reference sequence). The CDR3 sequence is 15 residues long. Written as DNA, the CDR3 is TGCAGTGCAACCCTACCAGGGGGCTCACAAGAGACCCAGTACTTC. Its protein product is CSATLPGGSQETQYF.